Shown below are 27 T cell receptor beta chains from a single sample sequenced in a study of human T cells and chemical hapten exposure listed by TCRdb under 2021. The receptor library was made with RACE. Sequencing instrument: NextSeq 500. TCRdb reprocessing: public reads trimmed at Q25 with fastp, clones called with MiXCR, in-frame beta chains kept. Rows with a matching CDR3 protein are joined into one entry that keeps the most common DNA and genes. The sample table records roughly 180,000 distinct CDR3 sequences; approximately 20% of these occur just once. Under 8.5% of the sample comes from the top ten. According to the study, the label for this sample's time point signals: patch test 1, 2 weeks after DPC sensitization. According to the study, the label for this sample's treatment or condition signals: therapeutic diphenylcyclopropenone sensitization with weekly scalp DPC. The sequencing here drew on whole blood, taken in connection with sensitization to the hapten diphenylcyclopropenone (DPC). Receptor source: a woman aged 50 to 60 with alopecia areata. Some clones in this sample may be carry-over from other donors' samples.

The chain recombines TRBV7-9 with TRBJ2-2; D is undetermined. The CDR3 contains 13 residues. Germline loops: CDR1 SEHNR, CDR2 FQNEAQ (reference sequence). Trimming took 4 bases from V and 6 from J, leaving 9 bases between them. The CDR3 sequence: CASSSRLAGELFF. CDR3 in DNA: TGTGCCAGCAGCTCCCGGTTAGCCGGGGAGCTGTTTTTT.

The chain links TRBV5-1 to TRBJ2-6; D call uncertain. The CDR3 is made up of 16 amino acids. Trimming took 4 bases from V and 0 from J, leaving 11 bases between them. The germline V gene has CDR1 SGHRS and CDR2 YFSETQ. The CDR3 DNA reads TGCGCCAGCAGCAGGCTCATGAGCTCTGGGGCCAACGTCCTGACTTTC. Translating it yields CASSRLMSSGANVLTF.

This clonotype has more than one count but fewer than ten. The rearrangement uses TRBV2 and TRBJ2-3; 7 bases agree with TRBD2. CDR1 SNHLY and CDR2 FYNNEI come from the germline V gene. This CDR3 is built from 16 residues. After removal of 6 bases from V and 2 bases from J, the junction contained 11 bases not matched to a gene. CDR3: CASRSLGLADTDTQYF. The CDR3 nucleotides read TGTGCCAGCAGATCCTTAGGGCTAGCGGACACAGATACGCAGTATTTT.

V gene TRBV3-1 combines with J gene TRBJ1-1, with TRBD1 as a possible D gene (5 bases). The CDR3 is 18 amino acids. Germline CDR1 reads LGHDT; CDR2 reads YNNKEL (reference sequence). The ends were cut back, 4 bases at V and 0 bases at J, with 21 bases in the middle. CDR3 amino acids: CASSPYGAGARMNTEAFF. The CDR3 region has the DNA TGTGCCAGCAGCCCTTACGGGGCGGGCGCCCGAATGAACACTGAAGCTTTCTTT.

The chain is built from TRBV5-6 and TRBJ2-3; TRBD2 matches at 10 bases. From germline, CDR1 is SGHDT and CDR2 YYEEEE. After removal of 7 bases from V and 0 bases from J, the junction contained 5 bases not matched to a gene. The CDR3 is made up of 15 amino acids. Here the CDR3 DNA reads TGTGCCAGCTTGGGACTAGCGAGCAGCACAGATACGCAGTATTTT. This sequence encodes CASLGLASSTDTQYF.

The J gene is TRBJ1-2, the V gene TRBV7-9; 8 bases map to TRBD1. Germline V lookup: CDR1 SEHNR, CDR2 FQNEAQ (reference sequence). The V segment lost 1 base and the J segment 8 bases; nucleotides outside the gene matches: 6. This CDR3 is built from 14 residues. The CDR3 region has the DNA TGTGCCAGCAGCTTAGAGACAGGGGTTGACGGCTACACCTTC. Translating it yields CASSLETGVDGYTF.

This clonotype was observed a few times. The CDR3 loop reads CASRRTGTDTQYF. The DNA for the CDR3 is TGTGCCAGCAGAAGGACAGGGACAGATACGCAGTATTTT. The chain couples TRBV11-1 to TRBJ2-3; 8 nucleotides match TRBD1. The CDR3 extends over 13 amino acids. Germline V lookup: CDR1 SGHAT, CDR2 FQDESV (reference sequence). V was clipped by 6 bases and J by 3 bases; unmatched bases: 2.

This clonotype was seen only once. The J gene is TRBJ1-1, the V gene TRBV20-1; 10 nucleotides align to TRBD1. After removal of 3 bases from V and 10 bases from J, the junction contained 5 bases not matched to a gene. This CDR3 contains 12 residues. CDR1 and CDR2 from the germline V gene are DFQATT and SNEGSKA (reference sequence). This CDR3 reads CSASGGQGRAFF. The CDR3 DNA reads as TGCAGTGCTAGCGGGGGACAGGGGAGAGCTTTCTTT.

The gene calls are TRBV12-3 or TRBV12-4 and TRBJ1-5, with D possibly being TRBD1 (5 bases). The CDR3 contains 14 residues. The V end lost 4 bases, the J end lost 6 bases, and 13 bases lay between the germline ends. Here the CDR3 DNA reads TGTGCCAGCAGTTGGGTAGGGGTGGGTCAGCCCCAGCATTTT. Its translation is CASSWVGVGQPQHF.

The CDR3 DNA is TGTGCCAGCAGCCTATGGACAGGGTCCGATGAGCAGTTCTTC. Translating it yields CASSLWTGSDEQFF. This chain links TRBV14 with TRBJ2-1; 8 bases line up with TRBD1. Germline V lookup: CDR1 SGHDN, CDR2 FVKESK. The CDR3 totals 14 residues. The V gene end was trimmed by 4 bases and the J gene end by 8 bases; junction bases not matched to a gene: 7.

This clonotype has more than one count but fewer than ten. The chain combines TRBV12-5 with TRBJ2-7, with D uncertain. The length of the CDR3 is 14 residues. Trimming shortened V by 7 bases and J by 3 bases, and 16 bases separated the two germline ends. Germline V gene lookup returns CDR1 LGHNT and CDR2 FRNRAP. This chain's CDR3 is CASAGDLRDYEQYF. The DNA for the CDR3 is TGTGCTAGTGCCGGAGACTTACGAGACTACGAGCAGTACTTC.

This clonotype was detected only a few times. The V call is TRBV20-1, the J call TRBJ1-1; tentative D call: TRBD1 (5 bases). The CDR3 loop spans 14 amino acids. Trimming took off 5 bases at V and 1 base at J, with 14 bases between the two ends. Germline values: CDR1 DFQATT, CDR2 SNEGSKA (reference sequence). In DNA form, the CDR3 reads TGCAGTGCTGACAAGGGGACCCCGAACACTGAAGCTTTCTTT. Amino acid sequence: CSADKGTPNTEAFF.

The genes are TRBV15 and TRBJ1-2; 10 nucleotides agree with TRBD1. With V trimmed by 1 base and J by 6 bases, 11 bases remained unmatched. The germline V gene encodes CDR1 LNHNV and CDR2 YYDKDF (reference sequence). The CDR3 covers 17 residues. This CDR3 reads CATSRGGTGDTGNGYTF. The CDR3 coding sequence is TGTGCCACCAGCAGAGGTGGGACAGGGGACACTGGGAATGGCTACACCTTC.

The V and J genes are TRBV20-1 and TRBJ1-6, with D possibly TRBD1 on 5 matching bases. Germline V lookup: CDR1 DFQATT, CDR2 SNEGSKA (reference sequence). The CDR3 contains 16 residues. V lost 2 bases and J lost 8, with 19 bases in between. The CDR3 DNA sequence: TGCAGTGCTAGAACAGCCGCGGGACGGAGTGATTCACCCCTCCACTTT. It encodes CSARTAAGRSDSPLHF.

The rearrangement links TRBV20-1 to TRBJ2-3; D not certain. This CDR3 region has 13 residues. Germline CDR1 reads DFQATT; CDR2 reads SNEGSKA (reference sequence). V dropped 6 bases and J dropped 15 bases, with 25 bases sitting between them. CDR3 sequence (DNA): TGCAGTGCCCTCGGCTGGGCGGAACCCTCAAAATATTTT. It specifies CSALGWAEPSKYF.

The V call is TRBV29-1, the J call TRBJ2-1; 9 nucleotides line up with TRBD2. Trimming cost V 7 bases and J 11 bases; bases outside gene matches: 15. The CDR3 has 14 residues. Germline V gives CDR1 SQVTM, CDR2 ANQGSEA. CDR3 in DNA: TGCAGCGCAGCGACTAGCGGATTTGGCCCTAAGCAGTTCTTC. This translates into CSAATSGFGPKQFF.

This rearrangement joins TRBV6-1 to TRBJ2-5; D is perhaps TRBD1 (6 bases). CDR1 and CDR2 (germline): MNHNS, SASEGT. V shed 3 bases and J shed 6 bases, with 11 bases lying between them. The CDR3 extends over 13 amino acids. The CDR3 coding sequence is TGTGCCAGCAGTGACAGGGGCGTGAAGACCCAGTACTTC. Protein product: CASSDRGVKTQYF.

There are a few counts of this clonotype. The chain employs TRBV7-2 and TRBJ2-2; D might be TRBD2 (6 bases). The CDR3 loop spans 15 amino acids. Germline CDR1 SGHTA, CDR2 FQGNSA. Trimming cost V 5 bases and J 4 bases, with 14 bases left between them. CDR3 DNA: TGTGCCAGCAGCAAAAAAAGGGGAGGCACCGGGGAGCTGTTTTTT. Its translation is CASSKKRGGTGELFF.

V is TRBV5-5 and J is TRBJ2-5, with 12 bases matching TRBD2. From germline, CDR1 is SGHKS and CDR2 YYEKEE (reference sequence). Trimming removed 4 bases from V and 2 bases from J; junction bases left unmatched: 3. The length of the CDR3 is 15 residues. The CDR3 here is CASSRTSGVQETQYF. The CDR3 coding sequence is TGTGCCAGCAGCCGGACTAGCGGGGTACAAGAGACCCAGTACTTC.

V gene TRBV6-1 combines with J gene TRBJ1-2; D remains ambiguous. The germline gives CDR1 MNHNS, CDR2 SASEGT. The CDR3 has 15 amino acids. V was trimmed by 2 bases and J by 4 bases, leaving 14 bases between them. CDR3 region: CASSESLDLSYGYTF. The CDR3 DNA follows: TGTGCCAGCAGTGAAAGTCTGGACTTAAGCTATGGCTACACCTTC.

In its sample, this clonotype was seen a few times. The chain joins TRBV7-9 to TRBJ1-4; no reliable D call. This CDR3 region has 15 residues. Germline loops: CDR1 SEHNR, CDR2 FQNEAQ (reference sequence). V dropped 1 base and J dropped 7 bases, with 13 bases sitting between them. The CDR3 region has the DNA TGTGCCAGCAGCTTAGGTGACTCCAGCAGTGAAAAACTGTTTTTT. The encoded protein is CASSLGDSSSEKLFF.

The gene calls are TRBV9 and TRBJ2-2; D perhaps matches TRBD2 (5 bases). CDR1 SGDLS and CDR2 YYNGEE come from the germline V gene. The CDR3 spans 15 residues. Trimming cost V 0 bases and J 10 bases, with 16 bases left between them. The CDR3 DNA sequence: TGTGCCAGCAGCGTAGCGGGGTCCCGCGACGTGGAGCTGTTTTTT. Translation gives CASSVAGSRDVELFF.

In this sample, this clonotype turned up a few times. The chain is built from TRBV28 and TRBJ1-5; 7 bases line up with TRBD1. The germline CDR1 and CDR2 sequences are MDHEN and SYDVKM. CDR3 length: 13 residues. V shed 6 bases, J shed 7 bases, and the junction held 6 bases outside the gene matches. The CDR3 protein is CASSLGGQQPQHF. The CDR3 DNA reads TGTGCCAGCAGCCTGGGGGGACAGCAGCCCCAGCATTTT.

The genes are TRBV18 and TRBJ1-1; D is unclear. The CDR3 spans 14 residues. Germline CDR1 and CDR2: KGHSH and LQKENI. V lost 4 bases and J lost 0, with 9 bases in between. The CDR3 DNA sequence: TGTGCCAGCTCACTCGGACTCATGAACACTGAAGCTTTCTTT. Amino acid sequence: CASSLGLMNTEAFF.

This chain joins TRBV27 and TRBJ1-2; D possibly corresponds to TRBD1 (5 bases). Looked up from germline, CDR1 is MNHEY and CDR2 is SMNVEV (reference sequence). This CDR3 comprises 12 residues. The V gene lost 3 bases and the J gene lost 8 bases, with 10 bases spanning the gap. CDR3 DNA sequence: TGTGCCAGCAGTTTCCAAGGACAAGGCTACACCTTC. Its translation is CASSFQGQGYTF.

This clonotype was recorded a few times. CDR3 sequence reads: CAWSVKNDEQYF. The CDR3, as DNA: TGTGCCTGGAGTGTGAAAAACGACGAGCAGTACTTC. This chain uses TRBV30 with TRBJ2-7; D ambiguous. The CDR3 sequence is 12 residues long. V shed 0 bases and J shed 5 bases, with 8 bases lying between them. The germline V gene has CDR1 GTSNPN and CDR2 SVGIG (reference sequence).

The chain is built from TRBV20-1 and TRBJ2-7, with 11 bases lining up with TRBD2. Looked up from germline, CDR1 is DFQATT and CDR2 is SNEGSKA (reference sequence). CDR3 size: 14 residues. The V and J ends lost 7 bases and 3 bases, in that order; junction bases with no gene match: 8. The CDR3 DNA reads as TGCAGTGTCATAGCGGGAGGGCCAAACTACGAGCAGTACTTC. Residues: CSVIAGGPNYEQYF.